This entry lists 6 T cell receptor beta chains sequenced from one sample in a study of T cell responses to AZD1222 COVID-19 vaccine. The protocol was immunoSEQ multiplex PCR, while the TCRdb copy is restricted to in-frame clones and leaves out a portion. This sample has under 95,000 clones, with approximately 90% found just once. The source material was peripheral blood, sampled on day 0 of AZD1222 vaccination. These receptors were obtained from an adult in good health.

V is TRBV19 and J is TRBJ1-1; unclear D gene. Trimming took off 7 bases at V and 0 bases at J, with 12 bases between the two ends. Germline V gene lookup returns CDR1 LNHDA and CDR2 SQIVND (reference sequence). The CDR3 totals 14 residues. CDR3 amino acids: CASKAWAMNTEAFF. CDR3 DNA: TGTGCCAGTAAAGCTTGGGCAATGAACACTGAAGCTTTCTTT. The variable domain in full, completed from reference TRBV19 and TRBJ1-1, reads DGGITQSPKYLFRKEGQNVTLSCEQNLNHDAMYWYRQDPGQGLRLIYYSQIVNDFQKGDIAEGYSVSREKKESFPLTVTSAQKNPTAFYLCASKAWAMNTEAFFGQGTRLTVV.

V gene TRBV6-5 combines with J gene TRBJ2-2; 8 nucleotides align to TRBD2. The V and J ends lost 5 bases and 4 bases, in that order; junction bases with no gene match: 6. CDR3 length: 15 residues. Germline lookup yields CDR1 MNHEY and CDR2 SVGAGI. CDR3 coding DNA: TGTGCCAGCAGTCCGGGAGCGGGGGTCACCGGGGAGCTGTTTTTT. It translates to CASSPGAGVTGELFF.

The CDR3 here is CATYSPGVNYGYTF. CDR3 DNA: TGTGCCACCTATTCCCCGGGAGTTAACTATGGCTACACCTTC. The chain recombines TRBV6-6 with TRBJ1-2; unclear D gene. V lost 10 bases, J lost 1 base, and 16 bases lay in between. Germline CDR1 MNHNY, CDR2 SVGAGI (reference sequence). This CDR3 is 14 amino acids long.

In its sample, this clone was seen a few times. This chain connects TRBV5-8 to TRBJ2-1, with 13 bases lining up with TRBD2. Germline V gives CDR1 SGHTS, CDR2 YDEGEE. The CDR3 is 16 residues long. Trimming took 2 bases from V and 15 from J; bases not matched to a gene: 14. CDR3 nucleotide sequence: TGTGCCAGCAGCTTCAACCTGAGACTAGCGGGGGGTTACACGTTCTTC. Protein product: CASSFNLRLAGGYTFF.

The chain recombines TRBV6-5 with TRBJ2-2; tentatively, D is TRBD2 (5 bases). Trimming left V 5 bases short and J 3 bases short, with 13 bases between. The CDR3 has 15 residues. Germline loops: CDR1 MNHEY, CDR2 SVGAGI. CDR3 nucleotide sequence: TGTGCCAGCAGTCCTCGCGAGGGCTACACCGGGGAGCTGTTTTTT. It translates to CASSPREGYTGELFF.

The CDR3 coding sequence is TGTGCCAGCAGTGAGACAAGTGGCCCCACTGAAGCTTTCTTT. This encodes CASSETSGPTEAFF. The chain employs TRBV2 and TRBJ1-1; no clear D gene. This CDR3 is built from 14 residues. V shed 3 bases and J shed 4 bases, with 12 bases lying between them. CDR1 is SNHLY, CDR2 FYNNEI, per germline.